The TCR beta chain under discussion was sequenced for a study of tumor and adjacent non-tumor tissue in lung cancer. Three rounds of nested PCR, following a modified ARM-PCR protocol, produced the TCRbeta library. TCRdb re-called the multiplex PCR reads with MiXCR, one entry per CDR3 protein. The sample includes 75,000 to 100,000 distinct CDR3 sequences, just over 65% of them seen just once. The template was RNA from unsorted bulk tissue. CDR3 length equals 15 residues. The V and J ends lost 1 base and 4 bases respectively, with 13 bases between them. Germline-derived CDR1 and CDR2 are LGHNA and YSLEER.

Sequencing was done on a sample of lung tumor tissue. The gene calls are TRBV4-3 and TRBJ2-5; D remains ambiguous. The receptor comes from a man aged 55 to 70 with non-small cell lung cancer. For the CDR3, the DNA is TGCGCCAGCAGCCAAGTAGTTTCAGCTAGAGAGACCCAGTACTTC. Encoded protein: CASSQVVSARETQYF.